This T cell receptor beta chain was recorded in a study of OX40 agonist ivuxolimab in advanced cancers. In the study overall: Dose-escalation patients suffered from hepatocellular carcinoma, melanoma, renal cell or head and neck cancer.

Measured with immunoSEQ multiplex PCR; TCRdb has only the in-frame clones, and not every one. The sample carries 50,000 to 55,000 clones, 60% to 80% recorded once. CDR1 is SGDLS and CDR2 is YYNGEE in the germline V gene. CDR3 length equals 17 residues. Trimming cost V 4 bases and J 0 bases; bases outside gene matches: 8. This sample comprised CD4+ or CD8+ T cells sorted from blood, obtained in a trial of the OX40 agonist ivuxolimab. The chain carries TRBV9 and TRBJ1-4, with 8 nucleotides matching TRBD1. The receptor's source is an adult with an advanced solid tumor such as melanoma, head and neck, liver or kidney cancer. CDR3 amino acids: CASSPSRGRSTNEKLFF. Here the CDR3 DNA reads TGTGCCAGCAGCCCGAGCAGGGGGCGATCAACTAATGAAAAACTGTTTTTT.